This TCR beta chain was documented in a study of T cell responses to AZD1222 COVID-19 vaccine. The germline V gene has CDR1 ENHRY and CDR2 SYGVKD. Trimming stripped 5 bases from V and 1 base from J, with 8 bases between. The CDR3 runs to 13 residues. Second doses at about 4 or about 12 weeks were pooled. Measured with immunoSEQ multiplex PCR; TCRdb has only the in-frame clones, and not every one. This sample carries 110,000 to 150,000 clones, about 90% of them seen once, and the ten largest clones take approximately 3.5%. The sequences come from peripheral blood, collected 28 days after the second AZD1222 dose. This TCR derives from an adult who received the AZD1222 COVID-19 vaccine. The gene calls are TRBV10-3 and TRBJ1-1; no firm D call. CDR3 sequence: CAISFSANTEAFF. The CDR3 nucleotides read TGTGCCATCAGTTTTTCGGCGAACACTGAAGCTTTCTTT.